These 27 T cell receptor beta chains originate from one sample sequenced in a study of identical twins. TCRdb called the 5' RACE reads again in MiXCR, with one record for every CDR3 protein. The table lists roughly 720,000 distinct CDR3 sequences, over 15% of them singletons, with around 13% in the top ten. The same data also contributed to another study, on T cells expressing NK-cell markers.

The sequenced sample consisted of PBMCs. These receptors were collected from a woman aged 18 to 35 in good health.

V usage is TRBV4-3 and J usage is TRBJ2-7; D possibly corresponds to TRBD2 (6 bases). This CDR3 region has 16 residues. From germline, CDR1 is LGHNA and CDR2 YSLEER. V was clipped by 1 base and J by 2 bases, with 15 bases between them. CDR3: CASSQAPLARTYEQYF. In nucleotides, the CDR3 is TGCGCCAGCAGCCAAGCTCCCCTAGCGCGCACCTACGAGCAGTACTTC.

Many counts were recorded for this clonotype. V usage is TRBV29-1 and J usage is TRBJ1-1, with a weak D call TRBD1 (5 bases). The CDR3 is 13 amino acids. Germline V gene sequence: CDR1 SQVTM, CDR2 ANQGSEA. The V end lost 3 bases, the J end lost 5 bases, and 13 bases lay between the germline ends. The CDR3 sequence is CSVEAGRRTEAFF. The CDR3 DNA follows: TGCAGCGTTGAGGCAGGGCGGAGAACTGAAGCTTTCTTT.

This clonotype has only a few counts. The chain combines TRBV7-9 with TRBJ1-1, with D perhaps TRBD1 (6 bases). CDR1 SEHNR and CDR2 FQNEAQ come from the germline V gene (reference sequence). With 7 bases removed from V and 6 bases from J, the gap between germline ends came to 15 bases. The CDR3 consists of 13 residues. The CDR3 DNA reads TGTGCCAGCACCCAAACAGGGATCGCTGAAGCTTTCTTT. Translated: CASTQTGIAEAFF.

The genes are TRBV29-1 and TRBJ1-1, with D possibly TRBD1 on 5 matching bases. Germline CDR1 reads SQVTM; CDR2 reads ANQGSEA. The CDR3 consists of 11 residues. Trimming stripped 3 bases from V and 11 bases from J, with 13 bases between. DNA for the CDR3: TGCAGCGTTGATGAGGGGCCCCTGGCTTTCTTT. Protein product: CSVDEGPLAFF.

This clonotype was seen only a few times. This chain links TRBV5-4 with TRBJ2-5; possible D gene TRBD2, 5 bases. The CDR3 runs 14 residues. The V gene lost 2 bases and the J gene lost 0 bases, with 8 bases spanning the gap. Germline V gene lookup returns CDR1 SGHNT and CDR2 YYREEE (reference sequence). The CDR3 protein is CASSFRGYQETQYF. Written as DNA, the CDR3 is TGTGCCAGCAGCTTCCGGGGATACCAAGAGACCCAGTACTTC.

This chain uses TRBV20-1 with TRBJ2-7, with D unresolved. The CDR3 consists of 13 residues. The V and J ends lost 4 bases and 0 bases respectively, with 10 bases between them. CDR1 and CDR2 from the germline V gene are DFQATT and SNEGSKA (reference sequence). DNA of the CDR3: TGCAGTGCTATAAGGGTTTCCTCCTACGAGCAGTACTTC. It codes for CSAIRVSSYEQYF.

This clonotype was observed a few times. V usage is TRBV12-3 or TRBV12-4 and J usage is TRBJ2-7; 9 positions agree with TRBD2. The CDR3 sequence is 14 residues long. V was pared by 6 bases and J by 5 bases, with 8 bases of the junction left unmatched. The CDR3 DNA follows: TGTGCCAGCAGCACTAGCGGGCCCCTTCACGAGCAGTACTTC. Translation gives CASSTSGPLHEQYF.

This clonotype was seen a handful of times. The J gene is TRBJ2-2, the V gene TRBV5-1, with D perhaps TRBD2 (5 bases). Per the germline V gene, CDR1 is SGHRS and CDR2 is YFSETQ. The CDR3 is made up of 14 amino acids. Trimming cost V 4 bases and J 3 bases, with 10 bases left between them. As DNA, the CDR3 is TGCGCCAGCAGCAATAGGACTGACACCGGGGAGCTGTTTTTT. This sequence encodes CASSNRTDTGELFF.

J is TRBJ1-2 and V is TRBV5-6; TRBD1 matches 7 bases. Germline values: CDR1 SGHDT, CDR2 YYEEEE. The CDR3 is made up of 15 amino acids. With V trimmed by 4 bases and J by 5 bases, 11 bases remained unmatched. In DNA form, the CDR3 reads TGTGCCAGCAGCCCCCAAGGGACAGACTTTTATGGCTACACCTTC. Encoded protein: CASSPQGTDFYGYTF. Supplemented by reference TRBV5-6 and TRBJ1-2, the full variable domain reads DAGVTQSPTHLIKTRGQQVTLRCSPKSGHDTVSWYQQALGQGPQFIFQYYEEEERQRGNFPDRFSGHQFPNYSSELNVNALLLGDSALYLCASSPQGTDFYGYTFGSGTRLTVV.

This chain joins TRBV5-1 and TRBJ1-1, with 8 bases aligning to TRBD1. The CDR3 runs to 16 residues. CDR1 SGHRS and CDR2 YFSETQ come from the germline V gene. The V and J ends lost 4 bases and 3 bases, in that order; junction bases with no gene match: 11. CDR3 nucleotide sequence: TGCGCCAGCAGCGCCCGACAGGGGACAGCGGACACTGAAGCTTTCTTT. Translated, it gives CASSARQGTADTEAFF.

The chain couples TRBV12-3 or TRBV12-4 to TRBJ2-1; no definite D call. With 10 bases removed from V and 2 bases from J, the gap between germline ends came to 15 bases. There are 14 residues in the CDR3. The chain's CDR3 is CATKVVSTYNEQFF. CDR3 bases: TGTGCCACCAAAGTTGTTAGCACCTACAATGAGCAGTTCTTC.

The rearrangement uses TRBV10-3 and TRBJ2-3; 9 bases line up with TRBD1. There are 16 residues in the CDR3. Germline CDR1 reads ENHRY; CDR2 reads SYGVKD. The V gene end was trimmed by 4 bases and the J gene end by 1 base; junction bases not matched to a gene: 6. The CDR3 loop is CAISGGQGEGTDTQYF. CDR3 in DNA: TGTGCCATCAGTGGGGGACAGGGTGAAGGCACAGATACGCAGTATTTT.

This clonotype was observed at least ten times. The V and J genes are TRBV12-3 or TRBV12-4 and TRBJ2-5; TRBD1 matches at 9 bases. CDR3 size: 15 residues. Trimming removed 3 bases from V and 7 bases from J; junction bases left unmatched: 9. CDR3 sequence reads: CASSFGTGSWGTQYF. For the CDR3, the DNA is TGTGCCAGCAGTTTTGGGACAGGGTCTTGGGGGACCCAGTACTTC.

V and J are TRBV20-1 and TRBJ1-1; TRBD1 is a possible D gene (5 bases). CDR1 and CDR2 (germline): DFQATT, SNEGSKA (reference sequence). The CDR3 is 12 amino acids. Trimming left V 6 bases short and J 4 bases short, with 12 bases between. The CDR3 region is CSALKQVTEAFF. CDR3 bases: TGCAGTGCCCTCAAACAGGTCACTGAAGCTTTCTTT.

Only a few counts were recorded for this clonotype. The chain has TRBV20-1 and TRBJ2-1, with D possibly being TRBD2 (5 bases). Trimming removed 3 bases from V and 5 bases from J, with 11 bases in between. This CDR3 spans 13 amino acids. The germline V gene has CDR1 DFQATT and CDR2 SNEGSKA (reference sequence). CDR3 nucleotides: TGCAGTGCTAGGAGGGCCGGGGACAATGAGCAGTTCTTC. It encodes CSARRAGDNEQFF.

The rearrangement uses TRBV5-1 and TRBJ2-7; a possible D gene is TRBD2 (6 bases). The germline V gene has CDR1 SGHRS and CDR2 YFSETQ. The CDR3 has 16 amino acids. With 0 bases removed from V and 2 bases from J, the gap between germline ends came to 15 bases. The CDR3 DNA follows: TGCGCCAGCAGCTTGGCGGGTCAGCGGGTGGCCTACGAGCAGTACTTC. Encoded protein: CASSLAGQRVAYEQYF.

The genes are TRBV10-3 and TRBJ2-7, with a tentative D call TRBD2 (7 bases). CDR1 and CDR2 (germline): ENHRY, SYGVKD. V was pared by 8 bases and J by 5 bases, with 16 bases between. The CDR3 is made up of 13 amino acids. The CDR3 sequence is CAIDGGRGNEQYF. CDR3 nucleotides: TGTGCCATCGACGGAGGGAGGGGGAACGAGCAGTACTTC.

This clonotype was counted between two and nine times. This chain connects TRBV20-1 to TRBJ2-5; no reliable D call. Germline CDR1 reads DFQATT; CDR2 reads SNEGSKA (reference sequence). V shed 2 bases and J shed 0 bases, with 10 bases lying between them. CDR3 length: 14 residues. This CDR3 is CSARRLRNQETQYF. Written as DNA, the CDR3 is TGCAGTGCTAGAAGGTTACGTAACCAAGAGACCCAGTACTTC.

This clonotype came up a few times. The chain is built from TRBV6-2 or TRBV6-3 and TRBJ2-1, with 12 bases aligning to TRBD2. The V gene's germline CDR1 is MNHEY and CDR2 SVGEGT. V was clipped by 8 bases and J by 10 bases; unmatched bases: 12. This CDR3 is built from 15 residues. The CDR3 reads CASGKRLAGDREQFF. CDR3 nucleotides: TGTGCCAGCGGAAAAAGACTAGCGGGAGACCGAGAGCAGTTCTTC.

This clonotype was seen just once. The CDR3 nucleotides read TGCAGTGCCTCCAGGACCACTTCGGGGACCCAGTACTTC. Encoded protein: CSASRTTSGTQYF. The genes are TRBV20-1 and TRBJ2-5; D gene uncertain. The CDR3 runs 13 residues. Germline CDR1 DFQATT, CDR2 SNEGSKA (reference sequence). Trimming left V 6 bases short and J 7 bases short, with 18 bases between.

The chain couples TRBV20-1 to TRBJ1-1; TRBD1 aligns across 7 bases. After removal of 6 bases from V and 1 base from J, the junction contained 8 bases not matched to a gene. The CDR3 runs 14 residues. The V gene's germline CDR1 is DFQATT and CDR2 SNEGSKA (reference sequence). This chain's CDR3 is CSALQGLGNTEAFF. CDR3 DNA sequence: TGCAGTGCCCTACAGGGGTTAGGGAACACTGAAGCTTTCTTT.

This rearrangement joins TRBV5-1 to TRBJ2-1; D is possibly TRBD1 or TRBD2 (5 bases each). Deletions cut 7 bases from V and 7 bases from J, with 18 bases between. Germline V gene data show CDR1 as SGHRS and CDR2 as YFSETQ. The CDR3 loop spans 14 amino acids. The CDR3 sequence: CASERGANQNEQFF. The CDR3 DNA reads TGCGCCAGCGAGCGAGGGGCTAATCAAAATGAGCAGTTCTTC.

The chain is built from TRBV10-3 and TRBJ1-1; unclear D gene. The CDR3 runs to 15 residues. CDR1 ENHRY and CDR2 SYGVKD come from the germline V gene. V lost 3 bases to trimming and J lost 0 bases, with 11 bases between them. The CDR3 region is CAISDSRLLNTEAFF. CDR3 bases: TGTGCCATCAGTGATAGTCGGCTTCTGAACACTGAAGCTTTCTTT.

The chain links TRBV20-1 to TRBJ1-5, with 8 nucleotides matching TRBD1. V gave up 3 bases and J gave up 4 bases; unmatched junction bases: 5. There are 14 residues in the CDR3. Germline values: CDR1 DFQATT, CDR2 SNEGSKA (reference sequence). The CDR3 nucleotides are TGCAGTGCTAGTGGCAGGGGGCGGAATCAGCCCCAGCATTTT. It encodes CSASGRGRNQPQHF.

This chain uses TRBV20-1 with TRBJ2-2, with 11 bases lining up with TRBD1. Germline V gene sequence: CDR1 DFQATT, CDR2 SNEGSKA (reference sequence). The CDR3 runs to 15 residues. After removal of 3 bases from V and 4 bases from J, the junction contained 4 bases not matched to a gene. The CDR3 DNA sequence: TGCAGTGCTAGGCAGGGGACAGGGGGCACCGGGGAGCTGTTTTTT. Translated: CSARQGTGGTGELFF.

CDR3 DNA sequence: TGCGCCAGCACTGATGGAGGGGGGGGTAAAGAGACCCAGTACTTC. Translating it yields CASTDGGGGKETQYF. The rearrangement joins TRBV5-1 to TRBJ2-5, with a possible D match to TRBD2 (7 bases). With 6 bases removed from V and 3 bases from J, the gap between germline ends came to 18 bases. This CDR3 is built from 15 residues. The germline V gene has CDR1 SGHRS and CDR2 YFSETQ. The whole variable domain, filled in from reference TRBV5-1 and TRBJ2-5, reads KAGVTQTPRYLIKTRGQQVTLSCSPISGHRSVSWYQQTPGQGLQFLFEYFSETQRNKGNFPGRFSGRQFSNSRSEMNVSTLELGDSALYLCASTDGGGGKETQYFGPGTRLLVL.

In the case of this clonotype: One end of the junction varies from germline; a read error may be responsible. This chain connects TRBV7-7 to TRBJ2-1; D possibly uses TRBD1 or TRBD2 (5 bases each). Germline loops: CDR1 SSHAT, CDR2 FNYEAQ (reference sequence). The CDR3 runs 15 residues. This chain's CDR3 is CASSLARGSLNEQFF. The CDR3 DNA follows: TGTGCTAGCAGCTTAGCGAGGGGCTCCCTCAATGAGCAGTTCTTC. Filled out from reference TRBV7-7 and TRBJ2-1, the complete variable domain reads GAGVSQSPRYKVTKRGQDVTLRCDPISSHATLYWYQQALGQGPEFLTYFNYEAQPDKSGLPSDRFSAERPEGSISTLTIQRTEQRDSAMYRCASSLARGSLNEQFFGPGTRLTVL.